The rows below give T cell receptor beta chains drawn from one sample of a study of T cells in Graves' hyperthyroidism and ophthalmopathy. TCRdb reanalysed the multiplex PCR reads using MiXCR and keeps one entry per CDR3 protein. This table has hundreds of thousands of distinct CDR3 sequences, about 14% appearing once. Sequenced material: blood. These receptors were collected from a woman aged 50 to 60 with Graves' ophthalmopathy. Each CDR3 is given with its conserved first and last residue. The order of the fields is D gene, V gene, CDR3 length, clone size, J gene, CDR3 DNA, CDR3 protein. The D gene is left open where the match is weak. Only part of the rows carry a size: once, few, many, or a class if the clone is expanded.

-	TRBV28	13	many	TRBJ2-7	TGTGCCAGCAGCCATTCGTACTCCTACGAGCAGTACTTC	CASSHSYSYEQYF
TRBD2	TRBV27	15	few	TRBJ2-1	TGTGCCAGCAACCGATGGACTAGCGGGAGCAATGAGCAGTTCTTC	CASNRWTSGSNEQFF
-	TRBV12-3/TRBV12-4	14	many	TRBJ2-5	TGTGCCAGCAGACCCAGACAGACCCAAGAGACCCAGTACTTC	CASRPRQTQETQYF
-	TRBV7-9	12	few	TRBJ2-7	TGTGCCAGCAGCTTAGGGCTCGGGGAGCAGTACTTC	CASSLGLGEQYF
TRBD2	TRBV20-1	14	-	TRBJ2-7	TGCAGTGCAACAGGGACTAGCATTCCCCACGAGCAGTACTTC	CSATGTSIPHEQYF
TRBD2	TRBV7-2	16	-	TRBJ2-7	TGTGCCAGCAGCCGCGATAAACTAGCGGGAGCCTACGAGCAGTACTTC	CASSRDKLAGAYEQYF
TRBD2	TRBV5-1	17	few	TRBJ2-1	TGCGCCAGCAGCTTAGAGCCTAGCGGGAGTATCTACAATGAGCAGTTCTTC	CASSLEPSGSIYNEQFF
-	TRBV14	15	few	TRBJ2-1	TGTGCCAGCAGCGCGGGACTCAGCTCCTACAATGAGCAGTTCTTC	CASSAGLSSYNEQFF
TRBD2	TRBV20-1	16	many	TRBJ2-3	TGCAGTGCATCCGGGACTAGCGGGAGGGCCTCGGATACGCAGTATTTT	CSASGTSGRASDTQYF
-	TRBV24-1	12	few	TRBJ2-5	TGTGCCACCAGTGATTTGTCGGAGACCCAGTACTTC	CATSDLSETQYF
-	TRBV28	15	many	TRBJ1-2	TGTGCCAGCAGTTTAGTGGGGGCGGGTTCACTAGGCTACACCTTC	CASSLVGAGSLGYTF
-	TRBV12-3/TRBV12-4	17	many	TRBJ2-1	TGTGCCAGCCTCGACCGGGCGGGAATAAGCTCCTACAATGAGCAGTTCTTC	CASLDRAGISSYNEQFF
TRBD1	TRBV7-2	15	many	TRBJ1-5	TGTGCCAGCAGCTTAGCAGGGACAGATAATCAGCCCCAGCATTTT	CASSLAGTDNQPQHF
-	TRBV6-5	15	few	TRBJ1-2	TGTGCCAGCAGTTACCCGGGATCAGGGGCGTATGGCTACACCTTC	CASSYPGSGAYGYTF
-	TRBV5-1	12	few	TRBJ2-1	TGCGCCAGCAGCTTGGAGGGATTCTCGCCGTTCTTC	CASSLEGFSPFF
-	TRBV7-9	17	many	TRBJ2-1	TGTGCCAGCAGCCCCGGACTGGGCGGGCGGGCCTACAATGAGCAGTTCTTC	CASSPGLGGRAYNEQFF
TRBD1	TRBV30	13	many	TRBJ1-1	TGTGCCTGGAGACTAGGGGGCGGAACTGAAGCTTTCTTT	CAWRLGGGTEAFF
-	TRBV4-3	15	-	TRBJ2-7	TGCGCCAGCAGCCAATCTCCGGGGGACCCATACGAGCAGTACTTC	CASSQSPGDPYEQYF
TRBD1	TRBV28	15	many	TRBJ2-5	TGTGCCAGCAGCCGGGACAGTTCTTCTCAAGAGACCCAGTACTTC	CASSRDSSSQETQYF
TRBD2	TRBV12-5	14	many	TRBJ2-1	TGTGCTAGTGTCGGGCCGGGAGGGACCAATGAGCAGTTCTTC	CASVGPGGTNEQFF
-	TRBV6-2/TRBV6-3	15	many	TRBJ1-1	TGTGCCAGCAGTTACGCTCAAGGTGTGAACACTGAAGCTTTCTTT	CASSYAQGVNTEAFF
TRBD1	TRBV9	14	few	TRBJ1-2	TGTGCCAGCAGCTCCCGACAGGGCCACTATGGCTACACCTTC	CASSSRQGHYGYTF
-	TRBV29-1	14	few	TRBJ2-3	TGCAGCGTTGGTAGGCTAACTAGCACAGATACGCAGTATTTT	CSVGRLTSTDTQYF
-	TRBV7-9	16	many	TRBJ2-1	TGTGCCAGCAGCTCACCAGCCCCGACTAGTTCCAATGAGCAGTTCTTC	CASSSPAPTSSNEQFF
TRBD2	TRBV20-1	16	few	TRBJ2-1	TGCAGTGCTAGGGGGGGCTCGCGGGAGGGGGCCAATGAGCAGTTCTTC	CSARGGSREGANEQFF